These 11 T cell receptor beta chains were sequenced from one sample in a study of identical twins. TCRdb processed the 5' RACE reads anew with MiXCR; each CDR3 protein has one entry. The data contain 280,000 or so distinct CDR3 sequences, about 8% of them singletons. This sample was shared with a second study, whose subject was yellow fever vaccine responses in identical twins.

Sample: memory (CD45RO+) T cells sorted from blood. The receptors here all came from a woman in her late teens or twenties in good health.

The chain combines TRBV12-3 or TRBV12-4 with TRBJ2-1; 7 nucleotides agree with TRBD2. This CDR3 is 14 amino acids long. With 3 bases clipped from V and 8 bases from J, the junction kept 7 bases outside the gene matches. The CDR3 region is CASSFLASGDEQFF. As DNA, the CDR3 is TGTGCCAGCAGTTTTTTAGCTAGCGGTGATGAGCAGTTCTTC.

The chain is built from TRBV12-3 or TRBV12-4 and TRBJ1-3; 7 bases match TRBD1. V lost 5 bases to trimming and J lost 6 bases; unmatched junction nucleotides: 4. CDR3 length: 13 residues. CDR3 bases: TGTGCCAGCAGTACAGGGGTGGCAAACACCATATATTTT. Translation: CASSTGVANTIYF.

This clonotype was seen only a few times. The chain is built from TRBV24-1 and TRBJ2-1; the D gene could be TRBD1 or TRBD2 (6 bases each). This CDR3 comprises 14 residues. Germline assignment: CDR1 KGHDR and CDR2 SFDVKD. Trimming took 3 bases from V and 9 from J, leaving 14 bases between them. CDR3 protein: CATSDRQVGSEQFF. The CDR3 DNA follows: TGTGCCACCAGTGATCGACAGGTCGGGAGTGAGCAGTTCTTC.

There are many counts of this clonotype. CDR3 sequence reads: CASSSLTAGSPLHF. CDR3 coding DNA: TGCGCCAGCAGCAGCCTCACGGCTGGCTCACCCCTCCACTTT. J is TRBJ1-6 and V is TRBV10-2; the D is unclear. Germline V gene sequence: CDR1 WSHSY, CDR2 SAAADI. The CDR3 spans 14 residues. V lost 6 bases to trimming and J lost 10 bases, with 16 bases between them.

This clonotype was observed at least ten times. The chain recombines TRBV5-1 with TRBJ1-3, with D possibly TRBD1 on 5 matching bases. Deletions cut 5 bases from V and 4 bases from J, with 13 bases between. Germline V CDR1 and CDR2: SGHRS, YFSETQ. This CDR3 has 14 amino acids. CDR3 in amino acids: CASRPQGDGNTIYF. The CDR3 region has the DNA TGCGCCAGCAGACCGCAGGGAGACGGAAACACCATATATTTT.

Ten or more counts support this clonotype. This chain uses TRBV28 with TRBJ2-7; 8 bases align to TRBD2. The germline CDR1 and CDR2 sequences are MDHEN and SYDVKM. The ends lost 6 bases at V and 0 bases at J; junction bases unmatched: 13. The CDR3 is made up of 17 amino acids. This CDR3 reads CASRGAGLAGSSYEQYF. CDR3 coding DNA: TGTGCCAGCAGGGGGGCTGGGTTAGCGGGGAGCTCCTACGAGCAGTACTTC. Together with reference TRBV28 and TRBJ2-7, the CDR3 gives the full variable domain: DVKVTQSSRYLVKRTGEKVFLECVQDMDHENMFWYRQDPGLGLRLIYFSYDVKMKEKGDIPEGYSVSREKKERFSLILESASTNQTSMYLCASRGAGLAGSSYEQYFGPGTRLTVT.

V and J are TRBV9 and TRBJ1-1; perhaps TRBD1 as D (6 bases). This CDR3 spans 20 amino acids. Germline V CDR1 and CDR2: SGDLS, YYNGEE. Trimming removed 6 bases from V and 0 bases from J, with 30 bases in between. In DNA, the CDR3 is TGTGCCAGCAAACCCGTATCATCCCTTCTTGGACAGTTCATGAACACTGAAGCTTTCTTT. Translated: CASKPVSSLLGQFMNTEAFF.

V and J are TRBV20-1 and TRBJ2-2; TRBD2 is a possible D gene (7 bases). The V and J ends lost 4 bases and 3 bases respectively, with 15 bases between them. The CDR3 runs 15 residues. From germline, CDR1 is DFQATT and CDR2 SNEGSKA (reference sequence). DNA of the CDR3: TGCAGTGCTAAGCGTGTCGGGGGGCACACCGGGGAGCTGTTTTTT. Translated: CSAKRVGGHTGELFF.

The CDR3 sequence is CASRPRGSVGIITDTQYF. The CDR3 DNA follows: TGTGCCAGCAGGCCCCGAGGGAGCGTGGGGATTATCACAGATACGCAGTATTTT. This rearrangement joins TRBV2 to TRBJ2-3; tentatively, D is TRBD2 (5 bases). The CDR3 covers 18 residues. Trimming shortened V by 6 bases and J by 2 bases, and 24 bases separated the two germline ends. Germline values: CDR1 SNHLY, CDR2 FYNNEI.

This clonotype occurred many times. The chain recombines TRBV28 with TRBJ2-1; 8 nucleotides line up with TRBD1. The CDR3 spans 15 residues. V lost 2 bases to trimming and J lost 1 base; unmatched junction nucleotides: 1. CDR1 and CDR2 (germline): MDHEN, SYDVKM. Here the CDR3 DNA reads TGTGCCAGCAGTTTAACAGGGGGGTCCTACAATGAGCAGTTCTTC. Protein sequence: CASSLTGGSYNEQFF.

This clonotype was observed a few times. The gene calls are TRBV6-1 and TRBJ2-2; weak D call: TRBD1 (6 bases). With 6 bases removed from V and 0 bases from J, the gap between germline ends came to 8 bases. There are 14 residues in the CDR3. CDR1 and CDR2 from the germline V gene are MNHNS and SASEGT. The CDR3 reads CASRGQANTGELFF. CDR3 nucleotides: TGTGCCAGCAGGGGACAAGCGAACACCGGGGAGCTGTTTTTT.